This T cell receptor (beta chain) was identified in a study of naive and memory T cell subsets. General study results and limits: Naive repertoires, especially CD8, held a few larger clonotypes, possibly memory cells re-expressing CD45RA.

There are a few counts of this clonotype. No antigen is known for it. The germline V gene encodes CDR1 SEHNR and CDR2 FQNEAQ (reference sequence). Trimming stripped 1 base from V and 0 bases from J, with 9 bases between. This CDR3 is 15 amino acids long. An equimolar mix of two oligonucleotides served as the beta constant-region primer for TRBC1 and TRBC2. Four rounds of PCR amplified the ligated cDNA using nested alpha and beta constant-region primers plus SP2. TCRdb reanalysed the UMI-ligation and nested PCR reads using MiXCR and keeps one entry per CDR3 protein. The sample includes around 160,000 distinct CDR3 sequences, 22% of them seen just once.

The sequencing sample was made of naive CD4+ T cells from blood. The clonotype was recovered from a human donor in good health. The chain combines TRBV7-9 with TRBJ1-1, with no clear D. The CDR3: CASSLGRRMNTEAFF. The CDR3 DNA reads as TGTGCCAGCAGCTTAGGTAGACGGATGAACACTGAAGCTTTCTTT.